Listed here are 29 T cell receptor beta chains from one sample, sequenced in a study of T cells in tuberculosis. Method: immunoSEQ multiplex PCR; TCRdb's copy keeps in-frame clones and lacks some. Of over 30,000 clones listed, under 98% were seen once; the top ten hold under 7%. Sequences were obtained from PBMCs. The receptors originated from a donor aged 10 to 29 with latent tuberculosis or without tuberculosis infection.

The gene calls are TRBV15 and TRBJ1-2; 10 nucleotides line up with TRBD1. With V trimmed by 3 bases and J by 4 bases, 8 bases remained unmatched. CDR1 and CDR2 from the germline V gene are LNHNV and YYDKDF (reference sequence). The CDR3 spans 16 residues. CDR3 loop: CATSSDRTGGIYGYTF. CDR3 coding DNA: TGTGCCACCAGCAGCGACAGGACAGGGGGAATCTATGGCTACACCTTC. The full variable domain, in which reference TRBV15 and TRBJ1-2 provide the parts outside the CDR3, is DAMVIQNPRYQVTQFGKPVTLSCSQTLNHNVMYWYQQKSSQAPKLLFHYYDKDFNNEADTPDNFQSRRPNTSFCFLDIRSPGLGDTAMYLCATSSDRTGGIYGYTFGSGTRLTVV.

The V and J genes are TRBV28 and TRBJ1-2; no clear D. Germline assignment: CDR1 MDHEN and CDR2 SYDVKM. The CDR3 loop spans 12 amino acids. V shed 1 base and J shed 2 bases, with 2 bases lying between them. The CDR3 sequence: CASSLSNYGYTF. The CDR3 DNA follows: TGTGCCAGCAGTTTATCAAACTATGGCTACACCTTC.

The rearrangement uses TRBV7-8 and TRBJ2-7; weak D call: TRBD2 (5 bases). The V gene's germline CDR1 is SGHVS and CDR2 FQNEAQ. Trimming took off 5 bases at V and 2 bases at J, with 13 bases between the two ends. The CDR3 runs 14 residues. This chain's CDR3 is CASSEGVPPYEQYF. DNA of the CDR3: TGTGCCAGCAGCGAGGGAGTTCCCCCCTACGAGCAGTACTTC. Full variable domain (missing parts from reference TRBV7-8 and TRBJ2-7): GAGVSQSPRYKVAKRGQDVALRCDPISGHVSLFWYQQALGQGPEFLTYFQNEAQLDKSGLPSDRFFAERPEGSVSTLKIQRTQQEDSAVYLCASSEGVPPYEQYFGPGTRLTVT.

The chain recombines TRBV28 with TRBJ1-2, with unresolved D. CDR1 MDHEN and CDR2 SYDVKM come from the germline V gene. Trimming took 9 bases from V and 3 from J, leaving 11 bases between them. This CDR3 has 12 residues. CDR3 nucleotides: TGTGCCAGTTCCACGACTTACTATGGCTACACCTTC. Translating it yields CASSTTYYGYTF.

The chain is built from TRBV2 and TRBJ1-5, with 10 bases matching TRBD1. Losses at the gene ends were 6 bases for V and 7 bases for J; bases not matched to a gene: 3. The CDR3 is made up of 13 amino acids. Germline V gene lookup returns CDR1 SNHLY and CDR2 FYNNEI. CDR3 nucleotides: TGTGCCAGCAGCGACAGGGGGCAACAGCCCCAGCATTTT. It codes for CASSDRGQQPQHF.

The rearrangement uses TRBV2 and TRBJ1-3; 10 bases map to TRBD1. Trimming at V came to 6 bases and at J to 0 bases, leaving 5 bases not matched to a gene. Per the germline V gene, CDR1 is SNHLY and CDR2 is FYNNEI. CDR3 length equals 16 residues. CDR3 DNA sequence: TGTGCCAGCAGAGGACAGGGGGATGACTCTGGAAACACCATATATTTT. Its protein product is CASRGQGDDSGNTIYF.

The gene calls are TRBV11-2 and TRBJ2-5, with TRBD2 as a possible D gene (6 bases). The length of the CDR3 is 15 residues. Germline values: CDR1 SGHAT, CDR2 FQNNGV. V lost 3 bases, J lost 1 base, and 12 bases lay in between. The CDR3 DNA sequence: TGTGCCAGCAGCTTTCGCGCGGGACTCCAAGAGACCCAGTACTTC. It specifies CASSFRAGLQETQYF. Combining the CDR3 with reference TRBV11-2 and TRBJ2-5 gives the whole variable domain EAGVAQSPRYKIIEKRQSVAFWCNPISGHATLYWYQQILGQGPKLLIQFQNNGVVDDSQLPKDRFSAERLKGVDSTLKIQPAKLEDSAVYLCASSFRAGLQETQYFGPGTRLLVL.

V and J are TRBV18 and TRBJ2-7, with 12 bases fitting TRBD1. J gave up 7 bases and V 4 bases, and 5 bases lay outside the gene matches. In germline, CDR1 is KGHSH, CDR2 LQKENI. This CDR3 contains 14 residues. This CDR3 reads CASSLGQGAGEQYF. For the CDR3, the DNA is TGTGCCAGCTCACTGGGACAGGGGGCGGGTGAGCAGTACTTC. The complete variable domain, with remaining parts taken from reference TRBV18 and TRBJ2-7, reads NAGVMQNPRHLVRRRGQEARLRCSPMKGHSHVYWYRQLPEEGLKFMVYLQKENIIDESGMPKERFSAEFPKEGPSILRIQQVVRGDSAAYFCASSLGQGAGEQYFGPGTRLTVT.

The genes are TRBV2 and TRBJ1-3, with 8 bases identical to TRBD1. Germline V CDR1 and CDR2: SNHLY, FYNNEI. With 3 bases clipped from V and 4 bases from J, the junction kept 17 bases outside the gene matches. The CDR3 is made up of 19 amino acids. The CDR3 is CASSETGARDIGAGNTIYF. The CDR3 DNA is TGTGCCAGCAGTGAGACAGGGGCGAGGGACATCGGGGCGGGAAACACCATATATTTT. Full variable domain (rest looked up from reference TRBV2 and TRBJ1-3): EPEVTQTPSHQVTQMGQEVILRCVPISNHLYFYWYRQILGQKVEFLVSFYNNEISEKSEIFDDQFSVERPDGSNFTLKIRSTKLEDSAMYFCASSETGARDIGAGNTIYFGEGSWLTVV.

The chain employs TRBV2 and TRBJ1-3, with a tentative D call TRBD1 (5 bases). Germline V lookup: CDR1 SNHLY, CDR2 FYNNEI. V was pared by 1 base and J by 0 bases, with 10 bases between. The CDR3 runs to 16 residues. As DNA, the CDR3 is TGTGCCAGCAGTGAAGAAGGGGTTTTCTCTGGAAACACCATATATTTT. Its translation is CASSEEGVFSGNTIYF.

The chain is built from TRBV5-1 and TRBJ1-3; 8 positions match TRBD1. V trimming: 0 bases; J trimming: 2 bases; junction bases outside the gene matches: 4. CDR1 and CDR2 from the germline V gene are SGHRS and YFSETQ. There are 16 residues in the CDR3. The CDR3 coding sequence is TGCGCCAGCAGCTTGGCTGGGACAGGAGCTGGAAACACCATATATTTT. Translation gives CASSLAGTGAGNTIYF.

In DNA, the CDR3 is TGTGCCAGCTCACCAGGACAGGGGGCCTACAATGAGCAGTTCTTC. Translation gives CASSPGQGAYNEQFF. This chain links TRBV18 with TRBJ2-1, with 10 bases identical to TRBD1. Germline CDR1 and CDR2: KGHSH and LQKENI. With V trimmed by 2 bases and J by 2 bases, 0 bases remained unmatched. This CDR3 is built from 15 residues.

V usage is TRBV18 and J usage is TRBJ2-5; 9 bases agree with TRBD2. CDR3 length equals 16 residues. CDR1 and CDR2 from the germline V gene are KGHSH and LQKENI. Unmatched junction bases numbered 9, after V lost 2 bases and J lost 5 bases. The CDR3 spells CASSPTASGVLETQYF. The CDR3 DNA reads TGTGCCAGCTCACCAACGGCTAGCGGGGTCCTGGAGACCCAGTACTTC.

This chain joins TRBV9 and TRBJ2-5, with TRBD2 identical over 7 bases. V shed 5 bases, J shed 2 bases, and the junction held 9 bases outside the gene matches. This CDR3 contains 15 residues. Germline CDR1 SGDLS, CDR2 YYNGEE. The CDR3 nucleotides are TGTGCCAGCAGTACGGGGCCTAGCGGTCAAGAGACCCAGTACTTC. It yields the protein CASSTGPSGQETQYF.

The CDR3 DNA is TGCGCCAGCAGCCGGCAGGAGGTTCGGTGGACTGAAGCTTTCTTT. Translated: CASSRQEVRWTEAFF. This chain links TRBV5-1 with TRBJ1-1; no reliable D call. Germline V lookup: CDR1 SGHRS, CDR2 YFSETQ. V was trimmed by 4 bases and J by 5 bases, leaving 18 bases between them. There are 15 residues in the CDR3.

The V and J genes are TRBV5-5 and TRBJ1-5, with 8 bases aligning to TRBD1. Germline V gene data show CDR1 as SGHKS and CDR2 as YYEKEE (reference sequence). V trimming: 4 bases; J trimming: 7 bases; junction bases outside the gene matches: 13. This CDR3 contains 16 residues. DNA of the CDR3: TGTGCCAGCAGCCCAAAGACAGGGACAGGATACCAGCCCCAGCATTTT. Translation: CASSPKTGTGYQPQHF.

V and J are TRBV7-2 and TRBJ1-4; 7 bases align to TRBD1. The J segment lost 7 bases and the V segment lost 1 base, leaving 6 bases of the junction unmatched. The germline V gene has CDR1 SGHTA and CDR2 FQGNSA. This CDR3 spans 15 amino acids. The CDR3 DNA reads as TGTGCCAGCAGCTTAGAGTATGCAGGGGGTGAAAAACTGTTTTTT. Translating gives CASSLEYAGGEKLFF. Supplemented by reference TRBV7-2 and TRBJ1-4, the full variable domain reads GAGVSQSPSNKVTEKGKDVELRCDPISGHTALYWYRQSLGQGLEFLIYFQGNSAPDKSGLPSDRFSAERTGGSVSTLTIQRTQQEDSAVYLCASSLEYAGGEKLFFGSGTQLSVL.

The chain links TRBV5-1 to TRBJ1-1; TRBD1 matches at 7 bases. CDR1 and CDR2 from the germline V gene are SGHRS and YFSETQ. J was trimmed by 1 base and V by 2 bases; bases with no gene match: 2. CDR3 length equals 14 residues. CDR3 bases: TGCGCCAGCAGCTTTGGGGACAGGAACACTGAAGCTTTCTTT. Residues: CASSFGDRNTEAFF.

The chain joins TRBV6-5 to TRBJ1-2; D is perhaps TRBD1 (5 bases). V shed 5 bases and J shed 5 bases, with 12 bases lying between them. The germline CDR1 and CDR2 sequences are MNHEY and SVGAGI. This CDR3 has 13 residues. The CDR3 nucleotides are TGTGCCAGCAGTAAGGCGGGGGTATATGGCTACACCTTC. Translating it yields CASSKAGVYGYTF.

The CDR3 loop is CASRILMNTEAFF. The CDR3 DNA follows: TGTGCCAGCAGAATACTCATGAACACTGAAGCTTTCTTT. V gene TRBV2 combines with J gene TRBJ1-1; D uncertain. The CDR3 covers 13 residues. Germline V CDR1 and CDR2: SNHLY, FYNNEI. Trimming pared 6 bases from V and 0 bases from J, leaving 8 bases between.

V and J are TRBV9 and TRBJ2-7; 10 positions agree with TRBD1. The germline gives CDR1 SGDLS, CDR2 YYNGEE. This CDR3 spans 15 amino acids. V gave up 0 bases and J gave up 2 bases; unmatched junction bases: 2. The CDR3 DNA is TGTGCCAGCAGCGTAGGACAGGGGGCCCCCTACGAGCAGTACTTC. Translation gives CASSVGQGAPYEQYF.

The chain couples TRBV6-6 to TRBJ1-5, with TRBD1 matching over 9 bases. The CDR3 has 16 amino acids. The germline CDR1 and CDR2 sequences are MNHNY and SVGAGI (reference sequence). The ends lost 2 bases at V and 5 bases at J; junction bases unmatched: 7. Here the CDR3 DNA reads TGTGCCAGCAGTTACACCCTCCGGGACAGGGATCAGCCCCAGCATTTT. It translates to CASSYTLRDRDQPQHF.

The chain combines TRBV2 with TRBJ2-1; D unclear. Trimming cost V 6 bases and J 0 bases, with 12 bases left between them. CDR3 size: 15 residues. Looked up from germline, CDR1 is SNHLY and CDR2 is FYNNEI. In DNA form, the CDR3 reads TGTGCCAGCAGGGGCGAGATGAGCTCCTACAATGAGCAGTTCTTC. Protein: CASRGEMSSYNEQFF.

The rearrangement links TRBV6-5 to TRBJ1-2; no reliable D call. V gave up 0 bases and J gave up 5 bases, with 16 bases separating them. CDR3 length: 16 residues. Germline loops: CDR1 MNHEY, CDR2 SVGAGI. The CDR3 DNA reads as TGTGCCAGCAGTTACTCGAGGAGAACAAATTTTTATGGCTACACCTTC. Translated, it gives CASSYSRRTNFYGYTF.

The genes are TRBV4-2 and TRBJ2-7; possibly TRBD1 for D (6 bases). In germline, CDR1 is LGHNA, CDR2 YNFKEQ. Deletions cut 2 bases from V and 0 bases from J, with 23 bases between. The CDR3 is 19 residues long. The CDR3 reads CASSQLRSSGDLSSYEQYF. CDR3 coding DNA: TGTGCCAGCAGCCAATTAAGGAGTTCAGGGGACCTAAGCTCCTACGAGCAGTACTTC.

This chain links TRBV19 with TRBJ1-1; a weak D match, TRBD1 (5 bases). The germline V gene encodes CDR1 LNHDA and CDR2 SQIVND (reference sequence). The CDR3 has 15 amino acids. Trimming took 9 bases from V and 0 from J, leaving 17 bases between them. CDR3: CASVARQNLNTEAFF. The CDR3 DNA reads TGTGCCAGCGTAGCAAGACAGAACCTGAACACTGAAGCTTTCTTT.

This clone was detected only once. The chain is built from TRBV28 and TRBJ2-1; 11 bases fit TRBD2. V lost 8 bases and J lost 8; bases outside the gene matches: 11. The CDR3 is 15 residues long. Per germline, CDR1 MDHEN and CDR2 SYDVKM. CDR3 residues: CASASTSGSSDEQFF. CDR3 bases: TGTGCCAGCGCTAGTACTAGCGGGAGTTCGGATGAGCAGTTCTTC.

The rearrangement links TRBV5-1 to TRBJ2-7, with 7 positions matching TRBD1. This CDR3 contains 14 residues. The V and J ends lost 6 bases and 5 bases, in that order; junction bases with no gene match: 11. In germline, CDR1 is SGHRS, CDR2 YFSETQ. The CDR3 protein is CASKQGSRGDEQYF. CDR3 DNA sequence: TGCGCCAGCAAACAGGGGTCCCGCGGCGACGAGCAGTACTTC. Complete variable domain (other parts from reference TRBV5-1 and TRBJ2-7): KAGVTQTPRYLIKTRGQQVTLSCSPISGHRSVSWYQQTPGQGLQFLFEYFSETQRNKGNFPGRFSGRQFSNSRSEMNVSTLELGDSALYLCASKQGSRGDEQYFGPGTRLTVT.

This chain joins TRBV7-2 and TRBJ2-1; the match to TRBD2 covers 11 bases. There are 15 residues in the CDR3. Germline assignment: CDR1 SGHTA and CDR2 FQGNSA. V was pared by 1 base and J by 6 bases, with 2 bases of the junction left unmatched. CDR3 sequence reads: CASSLVGTSGNEQFF. The CDR3 nucleotides are TGTGCCAGCAGCTTAGTCGGGACTAGCGGCAATGAGCAGTTCTTC.